This T cell receptor (beta chain) was recovered during a study of blood T cell repertoires in COVID-19. Sequenced by immunoSEQ multiplex PCR; TCRdb stores in-frame clones only, minus some. The sample consists of under 150,000 clones, roughly 88% of them appearing once. Germline-derived CDR1 and CDR2 are LNHDA and SQIVND (reference sequence). The length of the CDR3 is 14 residues. The ends were cut back, 8 bases at V and 7 bases at J, with 20 bases in the middle. This chain joins TRBV19 and TRBJ1-2; D possibly corresponds to TRBD1 (6 bases). Sequencing input: peripheral blood. The sequence was obtained from a man in his fifties or sixties with acute or convalescent COVID-19. CDR3 DNA sequence: TGTGCCAGTCGACTCGGGGGGCTAATGGGTGGCTACACCTTC. Translated, it gives CASRLGGLMGGYTF.